One and the same sample provided the 30 T cell receptor beta chains below, sequenced in a study of regulatory T cells in long-lasting Graves disease. Documented time point: persistent/refractory GD, antithyroid drugs over 5 years with positive TRAb. The TCR library was made from RNA extracted from PBMCs. Libraries of TCR beta came from iRepertoire HTBI primers plus Arm-PCR of CDR3 regions. MiXCR, run by TCRdb on the multiplex PCR reads, gives a single entry per CDR3 protein. This sample has about half a million distinct CDR3 sequences, with 20% to 25% found just once. This specimen was peripheral blood mononuclear cells (PBMCs), taken when the disease was refractory, from a patient treated with antithyroid drugs. These receptors were collected from a female donor with Graves disease.

This clonotype was detected many times. The V gene is TRBV6-1, the J gene TRBJ2-5, with D maybe TRBD2 (5 bases). Germline V gene lookup returns CDR1 MNHNS and CDR2 SASEGT. The length of the CDR3 is 14 residues. V lost 7 bases and J 2 bases, leaving 14 bases between the germline ends. The CDR3 loop reads CASTVAGVQETQYF. The CDR3 DNA is TGTGCCAGCACCGTGGCCGGGGTACAAGAGACCCAGTACTTC.

J is TRBJ2-5 and V is TRBV14; D is unclear. V dropped 0 bases and J dropped 5 bases, with 4 bases sitting between them. Looked up from germline, CDR1 is SGHDN and CDR2 is FVKESK. This CDR3 contains 12 residues. CDR3 bases: TGTGCCAGCAGCCAAGAGATTGAGACCCAGTACTTC. This translates into CASSQEIETQYF.

This clonotype was observed at least ten times. The J gene is TRBJ2-7, the V gene TRBV24-1; D is tentatively TRBD1 or TRBD2 (5 bases each). This CDR3 region has 15 residues. Trimming left V 4 bases short and J 0 bases short, with 12 bases between. CDR1 and CDR2 from the germline V gene are KGHDR and SFDVKD. CDR3 region: CATSDGADLSYEQYF. For the CDR3, the DNA is TGTGCCACCAGTGACGGGGCGGACCTCTCCTACGAGCAGTACTTC.

This clonotype was observed many times. The chain combines TRBV11-2 with TRBJ2-2; no firm D call. This CDR3 comprises 15 residues. Trimming took off 6 bases at V and 2 bases at J, with 13 bases between the two ends. Germline CDR1 is SGHAT and CDR2 is FQNNGV. As DNA, the CDR3 is TGTGCCAGCAGGCGGCTTTACCTAAACACCGGGGAGCTGTTTTTT. It codes for CASRRLYLNTGELFF.

This clonotype was seen repeatedly, ten times or more. The rearrangement joins TRBV6-1 to TRBJ2-5; D remains ambiguous. CDR1 and CDR2 (germline): MNHNS, SASEGT. The CDR3 length is 16 residues. V was clipped by 2 bases and J by 5 bases, with 18 bases between them. The CDR3 nucleotides read TGTGCCAGCAGTGAAAGCCCGGACCCAACGTCCGAGACCCAGTACTTC. Encoded protein: CASSESPDPTSETQYF.

This clonotype occurred many times. The chain carries TRBV28 and TRBJ2-7; the D is unclear. The CDR3 contains 14 residues. V dropped 1 base and J dropped 1 base, with 8 bases sitting between them. Germline CDR1 MDHEN, CDR2 SYDVKM. CDR3 sequence: CASSLSGISYEQYF. The CDR3 nucleotides read TGTGCCAGCAGTTTATCAGGCATATCCTACGAGCAGTACTTC.

The DNA for the CDR3 is TGTGCCAGCAGCCAAAGGGCTCTGCGGGGGGGCCCGAACACCGGGGAGCTGTTTTTT. Translated: CASSQRALRGGPNTGELFF. The genes are TRBV3-1 and TRBJ2-2; 9 positions match TRBD2. Germline V gene sequence: CDR1 LGHDT, CDR2 YNNKEL (reference sequence). J lost 0 bases, V lost 2 bases, and 10 bases had no gene match. The CDR3 contains 19 residues.

The V call is TRBV19, the J call TRBJ1-2, with TRBD1 matching over 9 bases. The CDR3 spans 14 residues. The V gene's germline CDR1 is LNHDA and CDR2 SQIVND (reference sequence). V lost 7 bases to trimming and J lost 7 bases; unmatched junction nucleotides: 10. This CDR3 is CASTDRGTFPGYTF. For the CDR3, the DNA is TGTGCCAGTACCGACAGGGGGACGTTTCCTGGCTACACCTTC.

This clonotype was counted ten times or more. The gene calls are TRBV6-1 and TRBJ1-2; D may be TRBD1 (5 bases). Trimming left V 6 bases short and J 3 bases short, with 14 bases between. Germline V lookup: CDR1 MNHNS, CDR2 SASEGT. The CDR3 is 14 amino acids. CDR3 residues: CASRPGTDYYGYTF. CDR3 nucleotide sequence: TGTGCCAGCAGACCCGGGACGGACTACTATGGCTACACCTTC.

This clonotype was seen many times. The chain recombines TRBV20-1 with TRBJ1-1; D remains unclear. CDR1 is DFQATT and CDR2 is SNEGSKA in the germline V gene (reference sequence). The CDR3 loop spans 11 amino acids. The V gene lost 1 base and the J gene lost 5 bases, with 5 bases spanning the gap. The CDR3 reads CSARGETEAFF. CDR3 DNA: TGCAGTGCTAGAGGAGAGACTGAAGCTTTCTTT.

This clonotype has ten or more counts. The J gene is TRBJ2-7, the V gene TRBV25-1; the match to TRBD2 covers 11 bases. Germline V gene lookup returns CDR1 MGHDK and CDR2 SYGVNS. V gave up 2 bases and J gave up 0 bases; unmatched junction bases: 3. The CDR3 contains 16 residues. The chain's CDR3 is CASSELSGRASYEQYF. CDR3 DNA: TGTGCCAGCAGTGAACTTAGCGGGAGGGCCTCCTACGAGCAGTACTTC.

The chain links TRBV7-9 to TRBJ2-6; 9 bases map to TRBD1. Germline-derived CDR1 and CDR2 are SEHNR and FQNEAQ (reference sequence). V gave up 4 bases and J gave up 2 bases; unmatched junction bases: 0. CDR3 length: 15 residues. This chain's CDR3 is CASSWTGAGANVLTF. The CDR3 DNA follows: TGTGCCAGCAGCTGGACAGGGGCTGGGGCCAACGTCCTGACTTTC.

There are a few counts of this clonotype. A read error is possible here, since a much larger clone lies one base away. J is TRBJ1-4 and V is TRBV29-1; a possible D gene is TRBD1 (6 bases). V lost 4 bases, J lost 8 bases, and 11 bases lay in between. The V gene's germline CDR1 is SQVTM and CDR2 ANQGSEA. This CDR3 comprises 12 residues. CDR3 loop: CSVGQAEEKLFF. The CDR3 nucleotides are TGCAGCGTTGGACAGGCAGAGGAAAAACTGTTTTTT. Drawing the rest from reference TRBV29-1 and TRBJ1-4, the complete variable domain is SAVISQKPSRDICQRGTSLTIQCQVDSQVTMMFWYRQQPGQSLTLIATANQGSEATYESGFVIDKFPISRPNLTFSTLTVSNMSPEDSSIYLCSVGQAEEKLFFGSGTQLSVL.

In this sample, this clonotype turned up many times. The rearrangement links TRBV6-1 to TRBJ1-1; TRBD1 is a possible D gene (5 bases). The CDR3 spans 11 residues. In germline, CDR1 is MNHNS, CDR2 SASEGT. The V gene lost 5 bases and the J gene lost 9 bases, with 10 bases spanning the gap. The CDR3 reads CASSTGPKAFF. The CDR3 nucleotides read TGTGCCAGCAGTACGGGACCGAAAGCTTTCTTT.

This chain connects TRBV9 to TRBJ1-6; no firm D call. Germline V CDR1 and CDR2: SGDLS, YYNGEE. V was shortened by 3 bases and J by 7 bases, with 11 bases between the two germline ends. This CDR3 comprises 14 residues. The CDR3 nucleotides are TGTGCCAGCAGCGCCGATCCGAGGAATTCACCCCTCCACTTT. Its translation: CASSADPRNSPLHF. Looking up the rest from reference TRBV9 and TRBJ1-6 gives the full variable domain: DSGVTQTPKHLITATGQRVTLRCSPRSGDLSVYWYQQSLDQGLQFLIQYYNGEERAKGNILERFSAQQFPDLHSELNLSSLELGDSALYFCASSADPRNSPLHFGNGTRLTVT.

This clonotype came up many times. The V gene is TRBV28, the J gene TRBJ2-4; either TRBD1 or TRBD2 may supply D (5 bases each). CDR1 and CDR2 from the germline V gene are MDHEN and SYDVKM. The CDR3 contains 17 residues. Trimming removed 7 bases at V and 5 bases at J, with 24 bases between. In DNA, the CDR3 is TGTGCCAGCAAGCCGGTAACCCTGCGCATGGGGGAAAACATTCAGTACTTC. Encoded protein: CASKPVTLRMGENIQYF.

This clonotype was observed a single time. One end of the junction varies from germline; a read error may be responsible. J is TRBJ2-7 and V is TRBV27, with D perhaps TRBD2 (5 bases). The length of the CDR3 is 15 residues. Germline V CDR1 and CDR2: MNHEY, SMNVEV (reference sequence). The CDR3 sequence is CASKQRPHEGYEQCF. The CDR3 region has the DNA TGTGCCAGCAAGCAAAGACCGCATGAGGGCTACGAGCAGTGCTTC.

This clonotype was detected many times. This chain links TRBV28 with TRBJ1-1, with D maybe TRBD1 (5 bases). CDR1 is MDHEN, CDR2 SYDVKM, per germline. Between the trimmed V and J ends, which lost 2 bases and 1 base, there was a span of 11 bases. This CDR3 contains 15 residues. The CDR3 loop reads CASSLKGLTNTEAFF. CDR3 DNA sequence: TGTGCCAGCAGTTTAAAGGGACTTACGAACACTGAAGCTTTCTTT.

There are many counts of this clonotype. The chain has TRBV11-2 and TRBJ1-2, with D unclear. V dropped 6 bases and J dropped 4 bases, with 12 bases sitting between them. The germline gives CDR1 SGHAT, CDR2 FQNNGV. This CDR3 comprises 13 residues. The DNA for the CDR3 is TGTGCCAGCAGTTTAACCACAAGCTATGGCTACACCTTC. Its translation: CASSLTTSYGYTF.

The rearrangement links TRBV7-8 to TRBJ2-5; 8 nucleotides line up with TRBD1. The germline gives CDR1 SGHVS, CDR2 FQNEAQ. The CDR3 totals 12 residues. After removal of 4 bases from V and 7 bases from J, the junction contained 2 bases not matched to a gene. In DNA, the CDR3 is TGTGCCAGCAGCTCCGGGACAGGGACCCAGTACTTC. It translates to CASSSGTGTQYF.

The chain has TRBV19 and TRBJ2-7; the match to TRBD1 covers 8 bases. This CDR3 is 16 amino acids long. Germline loops: CDR1 LNHDA, CDR2 SQIVND (reference sequence). Trimming cost V 3 bases and J 6 bases; bases outside gene matches: 13. The CDR3 is CASSMLAGQAPPEQYF. CDR3 coding DNA: TGTGCCAGTAGTATGCTTGCGGGACAGGCGCCGCCCGAGCAGTACTTC.

A word on this clonotype: A much larger clone differs from this one at a single base, so this may be a read error. Here the CDR3 reads CASTWGKNTEALF. CDR3 sequence (DNA): TGTGCCAGCACCTGGGGAAAGAACACTGAAGCTCTCTTT. This chain uses TRBV12-3 or TRBV12-4 with TRBJ1-1; D ambiguous. This CDR3 region has 13 residues.

V and J are TRBV7-8 and TRBJ2-7; D is tentatively TRBD1 or TRBD2 (5 bases each). CDR1 is SGHVS and CDR2 is FQNEAQ in the germline V gene. V lost 1 base and J lost 3, with 25 bases in between. CDR3 length: 19 amino acids. The CDR3 loop is CASSLGPRRGRRVNYEQYF. The DNA of the CDR3 is TGTGCCAGCAGCTTAGGTCCTCGTCGGGGACGGAGAGTTAACTACGAGCAGTACTTC.

The rearrangement links TRBV12-3 or TRBV12-4 to TRBJ1-2; a possible D gene is TRBD1 (5 bases). The V end lost 7 bases, the J end lost 2 bases, and 17 bases lay between the germline ends. CDR3 length: 15 amino acids. CDR3 protein: CASTPGRGGNYGYTF. The CDR3 DNA reads as TGTGCCAGCACCCCGGGGAGGGGTGGAAACTATGGCTACACCTTC.

There are a few counts of this clonotype. The rearrangement uses TRBV5-6 and TRBJ1-2; D call uncertain. Germline CDR1 is SGHDT and CDR2 is YYEEEE. V gave up 4 bases and J gave up 13 bases, with 20 bases separating them. This CDR3 spans 13 amino acids. The CDR3 nucleotides are TGTGCCAGCAGCCACTCAATACCGGGGTTGGGCACCTTC. Encoded protein: CASSHSIPGLGTF.

The table lists this clonotype with many counts. This chain links TRBV28 with TRBJ1-2, with D tentatively TRBD1 (5 bases). The ends were cut back, 6 bases at V and 4 bases at J, with 9 bases in the middle. CDR3 length: 12 residues. Germline CDR1 and CDR2: MDHEN and SYDVKM. This CDR3 is CASRKGRYGYTF. The CDR3 DNA reads TGTGCCAGCAGGAAGGGGCGCTATGGCTACACCTTC.

In this sample, this clonotype turned up many times. The chain couples TRBV7-2 to TRBJ2-5; the match to TRBD1 covers 8 bases. Trimming took 9 bases from V and 2 from J; bases not matched to a gene: 8. The CDR3 extends over 14 amino acids. CDR1 is SGHTA, CDR2 FQGNSA, per germline. The CDR3 DNA reads as TGTGCCAGTAGTTTCGGGACAGGACAAGAGACCCAGTACTTC. As protein: CASSFGTGQETQYF.

This clonotype has ten or more counts. The gene calls are TRBV2 and TRBJ2-2; weak D call: TRBD2 (5 bases). Germline-derived CDR1 and CDR2 are SNHLY and FYNNEI. CDR3 size: 16 residues. The V gene lost 4 bases and the J gene lost 0 bases, with 12 bases spanning the gap. The CDR3 DNA is TGTGCCAGCAGTGGGCGAGGGCAGACGAACACCGGGGAGCTGTTTTTT. It yields the protein CASSGRGQTNTGELFF.

The gene calls are TRBV9 and TRBJ2-7; TRBD2 matches 7 bases. J gave up 6 bases and V 2 bases, and 5 bases lay outside the gene matches. The CDR3 is made up of 13 amino acids. Germline CDR1 SGDLS, CDR2 YYNGEE. The DNA for the CDR3 is TGTGCCAGCAGCGTTGGACTAGGAGGCGAGCAGTACTTC. This encodes CASSVGLGGEQYF.

CDR3 region: CATSGWDRGLKNIQYF. For the CDR3, the DNA is TGTGCCACCAGCGGGTGGGACAGGGGGCTCAAAAACATTCAGTACTTC. The chain recombines TRBV15 with TRBJ2-4; 12 nucleotides align to TRBD1. The CDR3 sequence is 16 residues long. Germline V gene sequence: CDR1 LNHNV, CDR2 YYDKDF (reference sequence). The J segment lost 3 bases and the V segment lost 5 bases, leaving 5 bases of the junction unmatched.